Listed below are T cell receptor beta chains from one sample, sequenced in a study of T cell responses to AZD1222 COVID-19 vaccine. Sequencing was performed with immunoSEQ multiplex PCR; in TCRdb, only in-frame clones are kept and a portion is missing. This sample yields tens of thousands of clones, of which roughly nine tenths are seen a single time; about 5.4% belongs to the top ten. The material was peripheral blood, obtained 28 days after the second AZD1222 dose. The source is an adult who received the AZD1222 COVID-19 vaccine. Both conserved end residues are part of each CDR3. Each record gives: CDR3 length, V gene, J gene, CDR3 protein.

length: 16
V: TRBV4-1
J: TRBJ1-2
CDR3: CASSQLFPGTGHGYTF

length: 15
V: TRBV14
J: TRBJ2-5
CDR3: CASSPRGTRQETQYF

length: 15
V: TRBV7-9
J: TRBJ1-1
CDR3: CASTSGESAAYEAFF

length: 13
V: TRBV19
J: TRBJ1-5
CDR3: CASSTESNQPQHF

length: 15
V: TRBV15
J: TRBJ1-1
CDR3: CATSRDPGGNTEAFF

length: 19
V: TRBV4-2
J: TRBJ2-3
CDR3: CASSLKMASGGAGTDTQYF

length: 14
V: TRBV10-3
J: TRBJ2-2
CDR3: CAIRELGNTGELFF

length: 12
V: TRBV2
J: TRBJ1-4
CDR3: CASSEINEKLFF

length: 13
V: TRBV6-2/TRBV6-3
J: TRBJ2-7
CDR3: CASSYSNLYEQYF

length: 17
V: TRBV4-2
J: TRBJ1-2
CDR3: CASSQDPGRGVNYGYTF

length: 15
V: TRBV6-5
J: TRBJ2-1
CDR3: CASSYWRRGVYEQFF

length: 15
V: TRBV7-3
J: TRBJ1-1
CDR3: CASSLDIGLNTEAFF

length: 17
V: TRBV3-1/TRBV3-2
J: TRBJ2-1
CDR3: CASSQDHWTSSYNEQFF

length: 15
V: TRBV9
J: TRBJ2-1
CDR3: CASSVDGTGNNEQFF

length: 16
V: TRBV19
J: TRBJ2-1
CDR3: CASSIFTGELYNEQFF

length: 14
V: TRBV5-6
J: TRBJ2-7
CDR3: CASRPWGQAYEQYF

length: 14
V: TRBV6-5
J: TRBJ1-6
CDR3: CASSYDPGNSPLHF

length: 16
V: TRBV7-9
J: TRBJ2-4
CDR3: CASSPGTSGFVDIQYF

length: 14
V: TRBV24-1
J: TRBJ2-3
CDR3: CATSDYSWSDTQYF

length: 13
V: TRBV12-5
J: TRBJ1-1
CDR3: CASGPDRGTEAFF

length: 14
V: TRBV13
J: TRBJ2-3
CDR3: CASSLKLAADTQYF

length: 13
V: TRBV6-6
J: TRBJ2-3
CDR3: CAGGWTSTDTQYF

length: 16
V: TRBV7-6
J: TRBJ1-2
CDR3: CASSPNPGERFYGYTF

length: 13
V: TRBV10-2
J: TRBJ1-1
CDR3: CASRVRENTEAFF

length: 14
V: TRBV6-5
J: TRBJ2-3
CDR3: CASSYLGSGDTQYF

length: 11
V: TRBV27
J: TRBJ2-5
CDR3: CASSHQETQYF

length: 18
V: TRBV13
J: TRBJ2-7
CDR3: CASSSADGTSVKFYEQYF

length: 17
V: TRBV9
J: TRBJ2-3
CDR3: CASSSPTAGGPKDTQYF

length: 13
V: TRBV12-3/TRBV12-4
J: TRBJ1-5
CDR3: CASTSLGNQPQHF

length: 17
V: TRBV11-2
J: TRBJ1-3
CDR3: CASSLRGRNCSGNTIYF

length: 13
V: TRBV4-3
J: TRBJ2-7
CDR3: CASSQETGYEQYF

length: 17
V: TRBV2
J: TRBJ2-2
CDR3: CASSTFGLKGDTGELFF

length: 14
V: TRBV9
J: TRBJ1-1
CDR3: CASSLRTDYTEAFF

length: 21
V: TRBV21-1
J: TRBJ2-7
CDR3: CASSKVSAKPHQTPRPYEQYF

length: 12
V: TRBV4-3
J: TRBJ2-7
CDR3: CASSQGGAEQYF

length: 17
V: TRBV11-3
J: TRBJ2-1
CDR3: CASSLGVAGGTYNEQFF

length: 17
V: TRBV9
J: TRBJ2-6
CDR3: CASSLVRGRDGANVLTF

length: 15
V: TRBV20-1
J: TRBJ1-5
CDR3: CSASEYRKGNQPQHF

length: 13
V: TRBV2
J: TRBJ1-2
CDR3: CASSAQGPHGYTF

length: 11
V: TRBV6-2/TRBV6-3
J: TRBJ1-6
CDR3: CASSAGPRLHF

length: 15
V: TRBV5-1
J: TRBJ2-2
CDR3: CASSLGGVDTGELFF

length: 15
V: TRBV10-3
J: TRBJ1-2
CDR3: CAISELRTGDYGYTF

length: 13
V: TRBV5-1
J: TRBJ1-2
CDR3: CASSSGTAFGYTF

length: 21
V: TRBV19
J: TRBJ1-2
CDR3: CASSRRPRQDHRLGYNYGYTF

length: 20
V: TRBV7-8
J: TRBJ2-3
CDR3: CASSPLPGLAITTSTDTQYF

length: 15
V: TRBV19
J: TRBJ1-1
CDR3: CASSISTGEGTEAFF

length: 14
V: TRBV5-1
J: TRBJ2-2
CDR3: CASSLADLSGELFF

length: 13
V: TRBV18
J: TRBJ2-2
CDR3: CASSPDSTGELFF